The entry that follows covers one TCR beta chain sequence. Per the authors' pipeline: A per-sample median of around 100,000 TCRs was observed, with a range of roughly 20,000 to 690,600. MiXCR, applied by TCRdb to the RACE reads, yields one record per CDR3 protein. The authors' filters were not applied to this entry. The data contain roughly 100,000 distinct CDR3 sequences, approximately 10% of them singletons. The entry originates in a study of human T cells and chemical hapten exposure. Documented time point: pre-sensitization, week 0. Treatment denoted: therapeutic diphenylcyclopropenone sensitization with weekly scalp DPC. The TCR sequence derives from a woman aged 55-70 years with alopecia areata. Some clones in this sample may be carry-over from other donors' samples. The material was whole blood, obtained in connection with sensitization to the hapten diphenylcyclopropenone (DPC).

The CDR3 region is CASSPRGDTNTGELFF. The CDR3 DNA sequence: TGTGCCAGCAGTCCCCGGGGGGACACGAACACCGGGGAGCTGTTTTTT. The chain joins TRBV12-3 or TRBV12-4 to TRBJ2-2; D may be TRBD2 (7 bases). The CDR3 length is 16 residues. Trimming shortened V by 5 bases and J by 0 bases, and 13 bases separated the two germline ends.